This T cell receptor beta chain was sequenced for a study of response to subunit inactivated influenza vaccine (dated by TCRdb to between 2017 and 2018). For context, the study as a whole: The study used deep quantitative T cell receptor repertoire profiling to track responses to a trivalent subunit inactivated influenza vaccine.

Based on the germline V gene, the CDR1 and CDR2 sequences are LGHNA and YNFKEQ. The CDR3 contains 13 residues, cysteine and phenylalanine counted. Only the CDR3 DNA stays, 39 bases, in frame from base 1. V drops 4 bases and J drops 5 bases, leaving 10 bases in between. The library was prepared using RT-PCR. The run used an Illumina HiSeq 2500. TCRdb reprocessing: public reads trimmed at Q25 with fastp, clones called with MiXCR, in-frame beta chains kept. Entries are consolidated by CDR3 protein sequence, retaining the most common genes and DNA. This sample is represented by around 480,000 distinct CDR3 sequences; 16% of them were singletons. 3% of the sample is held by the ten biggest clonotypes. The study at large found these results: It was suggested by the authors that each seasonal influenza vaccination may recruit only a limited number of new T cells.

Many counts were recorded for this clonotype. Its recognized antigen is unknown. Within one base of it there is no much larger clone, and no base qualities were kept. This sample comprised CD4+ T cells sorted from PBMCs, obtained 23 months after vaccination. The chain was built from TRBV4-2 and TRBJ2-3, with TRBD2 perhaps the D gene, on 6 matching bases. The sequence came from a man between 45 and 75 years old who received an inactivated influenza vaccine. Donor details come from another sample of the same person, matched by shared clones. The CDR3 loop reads CASSPGTLDTQYF. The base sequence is TGTGCCAGCAGCCCGGGGACTTTAGATACGCAGTATTTT.